A selection of T cell receptor beta chains follows, all from one sample in a study of blood T cell repertoires in COVID-19. The assay was immunoSEQ multiplex PCR, and TCRdb's table has in-frame clones only and misses some. The sample lists fewer than 400,000 clones, about 90% occurring once. Sequenced material: PBMCs or T cells enriched from blood (not recorded which). Every receptor here comes from a man aged 25-45 years who had recovered from COVID-19. Each CDR3 is given with its conserved first and last residue. D genes are given only for firm matches. Clone size appears in some rows only: once, few, many, or a class for an expanded clone.

j_call: TRBJ2-1; clone_size: few; v_call: TRBV18; d_call: TRBD2; cdr3_nt: TGTGCCAGCTCACCAAACCCCGGACTAGACCTCGATGAGCAGTTCTTC; cdr3_aa: CASSPNPGLDLDEQFF
j_call: TRBJ1-3; clone_size: .; v_call: TRBV28; d_call: .; cdr3_nt: TGTGCCAGCAGTTTTAGAGACAAATTCTTAGGAAACACCATATATTTT; cdr3_aa: CASSFRDKFLGNTIYF
j_call: TRBJ2-3; clone_size: .; v_call: TRBV9; d_call: .; cdr3_nt: TGTGCCAGCAGCAAGACACAGAAAAGCACAGATACGCAGTATTTT; cdr3_aa: CASSKTQKSTDTQYF
j_call: TRBJ1-1; clone_size: .; v_call: TRBV28; d_call: .; cdr3_nt: TGTGCCAGCAGAACAGGGTTAAGAAACACTGAAGCTTTCTTT; cdr3_aa: CASRTGLRNTEAFF
j_call: TRBJ1-5; clone_size: few; v_call: TRBV6-5; d_call: .; cdr3_nt: TGTGCCAGCAGTACCCACGGGTTCCAGCCCCAGCATTTT; cdr3_aa: CASSTHGFQPQHF
j_call: TRBJ1-4; clone_size: .; v_call: TRBV28; d_call: .; cdr3_nt: TGTGCCAGCAGAGGGACAAACGTCGAAAAACTGTTTTTT; cdr3_aa: CASRGTNVEKLFF
j_call: TRBJ1-2; clone_size: .; v_call: TRBV5-1; d_call: .; cdr3_nt: TGCGCCAGCAGCTTGTATCAGGGAACCTATGGCTACACCTTC; cdr3_aa: CASSLYQGTYGYTF
j_call: TRBJ1-2; clone_size: .; v_call: TRBV7-9; d_call: .; cdr3_nt: TGTGCCAGCAGCTTAGTCTCGGATGGCTACACCTTC; cdr3_aa: CASSLVSDGYTF
j_call: TRBJ1-1; clone_size: .; v_call: TRBV28; d_call: .; cdr3_nt: TGTGCCAGCAGCAGGGAAATGAACACTGAAGCTTTCTTT; cdr3_aa: CASSREMNTEAFF
j_call: TRBJ1-2; clone_size: .; v_call: TRBV28; d_call: TRBD1; cdr3_nt: TGTGCCAGCAGTATTCGGACAGGGGGCGGTGGCTACACCTTC; cdr3_aa: CASSIRTGGGGYTF
j_call: TRBJ2-2; clone_size: .; v_call: TRBV5-1; d_call: TRBD2; cdr3_nt: TGCGCCAGCAGCATACGGACTAGCGGGGGCGGAACCGGGGAGCTGTTTTTT; cdr3_aa: CASSIRTSGGGTGELFF
j_call: TRBJ1-5; clone_size: .; v_call: TRBV5-5; d_call: .; cdr3_nt: TGTGCCAGCAGTTCTCCTAATCAGCCCCAGCATTTT; cdr3_aa: CASSSPNQPQHF
j_call: TRBJ2-1; clone_size: .; v_call: TRBV6-5; d_call: .; cdr3_nt: TGTGCCAGCAGTTACCGCAGGGTCGGGTACAATGAGCAGTTCTTC; cdr3_aa: CASSYRRVGYNEQFF
j_call: TRBJ1-6; clone_size: .; v_call: TRBV30; d_call: .; cdr3_nt: TGTGCCTGGAGGGGGGCCCCGACGGGTTTTAATTCACCCCTCCACTTT; cdr3_aa: CAWRGAPTGFNSPLHF
j_call: TRBJ1-2; clone_size: .; v_call: TRBV2; d_call: .; cdr3_nt: TGTGCCAGCAGTGACGGGGTTAACTATGGCTACACCTTC; cdr3_aa: CASSDGVNYGYTF
j_call: TRBJ2-6; clone_size: .; v_call: TRBV19; d_call: .; cdr3_nt: TGTGCCAGTAGTATCGCAGGGGCTGGGGCCAACGTCCTGACTTTC; cdr3_aa: CASSIAGAGANVLTF
j_call: TRBJ2-7; clone_size: .; v_call: TRBV7-8; d_call: TRBD2; cdr3_nt: TGTGCCAGCAGCCTGTACCTAATCGGCGGGGGAGTGATTTACGAGCAGTACTTC; cdr3_aa: CASSLYLIGGGVIYEQYF
j_call: TRBJ2-7; clone_size: .; v_call: TRBV12-5; d_call: .; cdr3_nt: TGTGCTAGTGGTCATGGGGAGTCTTACGAGCAGTACTTC; cdr3_aa: CASGHGESYEQYF
j_call: TRBJ2-5; clone_size: once; v_call: TRBV29-1; d_call: TRBD1; cdr3_nt: TGCAGCGTTGATGACAGGGGGCGTGAGACCCAGTACTTC; cdr3_aa: CSVDDRGRETQYF
j_call: TRBJ1-1; clone_size: .; v_call: TRBV28; d_call: .; cdr3_nt: TGTGCCAGCAGTTTCTCCTTGAACACTGAAGCTTTCTTT; cdr3_aa: CASSFSLNTEAFF
j_call: TRBJ1-6; clone_size: .; v_call: TRBV5-1; d_call: TRBD1; cdr3_nt: TGCGCCAGCAGCACGACAGGGGCAAACAATTCACCCCTCCACTTT; cdr3_aa: CASSTTGANNSPLHF
j_call: TRBJ2-1; clone_size: .; v_call: TRBV5-4; d_call: .; cdr3_nt: TGTGCCAGCAGCTATTCCTCACTATCTTACAATGAGCAGTTCTTC; cdr3_aa: CASSYSSLSYNEQFF
j_call: TRBJ2-5; clone_size: .; v_call: TRBV18; d_call: TRBD1; cdr3_nt: TGTGCCAGCTCACCAGACAGGGCGGGGACCCAGTACTTC; cdr3_aa: CASSPDRAGTQYF
j_call: TRBJ1-4; clone_size: .; v_call: TRBV7-2; d_call: .; cdr3_nt: TGTGCCAGCAGCCCCGGCAGGGCGGTTTATGGTGAAAAACTGTTTTTT; cdr3_aa: CASSPGRAVYGEKLFF
j_call: TRBJ1-1; clone_size: .; v_call: TRBV7-8; d_call: .; cdr3_nt: TGTGCCAGCAGCTTTCCTGGACAGCCTGAAGCTTTCTTT; cdr3_aa: CASSFPGQPEAFF
j_call: TRBJ2-5; clone_size: .; v_call: TRBV5-1; d_call: .; cdr3_nt: TGCGCCAGCAGCTTGGGACAGGGCGGGACCCAAGAGACCCAGTACTTC; cdr3_aa: CASSLGQGGTQETQYF
j_call: TRBJ1-2; clone_size: .; v_call: TRBV28; d_call: TRBD1; cdr3_nt: TGTGCCAGCAGTTTGGGGACAGCCCAATACACCTTC; cdr3_aa: CASSLGTAQYTF
j_call: TRBJ2-7; clone_size: .; v_call: TRBV3-1/TRBV3-2; d_call: TRBD1; cdr3_nt: TGTGCCAGCAGCCAATCGACAGGGGGCCACGAGCAGTACTTC; cdr3_aa: CASSQSTGGHEQYF
j_call: TRBJ2-4; clone_size: .; v_call: TRBV18; d_call: TRBD1; cdr3_nt: TGTGCCAGCTCACTGGAAGCGACAGGGCGCCCCCAAAACATTCAGTACTTC; cdr3_aa: CASSLEATGRPQNIQYF
j_call: TRBJ1-6; clone_size: .; v_call: TRBV7-8; d_call: TRBD1; cdr3_nt: TGTGCCAGCAGCCCTAGGGGGGGACAGGGGAATAATTCACCCCTCCACTTT; cdr3_aa: CASSPRGGQGNNSPLHF
j_call: TRBJ2-7; clone_size: .; v_call: TRBV11-1; d_call: TRBD1; cdr3_nt: TGTGCCAGCAGCTCATATTCAGGGGGCTGGTACGAGCAGTACTTC; cdr3_aa: CASSSYSGGWYEQYF
j_call: TRBJ2-7; clone_size: .; v_call: TRBV5-1; d_call: TRBD1; cdr3_nt: TGCGCCAGCAGCGGAGCAGGGGGTGACGAGCAGTACTTC; cdr3_aa: CASSGAGGDEQYF
j_call: TRBJ2-2; clone_size: .; v_call: TRBV12-3/TRBV12-4; d_call: .; cdr3_nt: TGTGCCAGCAAGAAGGAGGGGTCCGGGGAGCTGTTTTTT; cdr3_aa: CASKKEGSGELFF
j_call: TRBJ2-5; clone_size: .; v_call: TRBV18; d_call: .; cdr3_nt: TGTGCCAGCTCGGGGGGTCGGGAGACCCAGTACTTC; cdr3_aa: CASSGGRETQYF
j_call: TRBJ1-2; clone_size: .; v_call: TRBV4-2; d_call: TRBD1; cdr3_nt: TGTGCCAGCAGCCAAGAACTCACAGGGGTTAACTATGGCTACACCTTC; cdr3_aa: CASSQELTGVNYGYTF
j_call: TRBJ2-1; clone_size: .; v_call: TRBV9; d_call: .; cdr3_nt: TGTGCCAGCAGCGTAGTAGGCTCCCTCAGGGCTGAGCAGTTCTTC; cdr3_aa: CASSVVGSLRAEQFF
j_call: TRBJ1-6; clone_size: .; v_call: TRBV21-1; d_call: .; cdr3_nt: TGTGCCAGCAGCAAAAGGACAGAGCCCACCTATAATTCACCCCTCCACTTT; cdr3_aa: CASSKRTEPTYNSPLHF
j_call: TRBJ2-7; clone_size: few; v_call: TRBV6-5; d_call: .; cdr3_nt: TGTGCCAGCAGTTACTCGGGGCTCGAGCAGTACTTC; cdr3_aa: CASSYSGLEQYF
j_call: TRBJ2-1; clone_size: .; v_call: TRBV2; d_call: .; cdr3_nt: TGTGCCAGCAGGACCCGGGGGAATGAGCAGTTCTTC; cdr3_aa: CASRTRGNEQFF
j_call: TRBJ2-7; clone_size: .; v_call: TRBV7-3; d_call: .; cdr3_nt: TGTGCCAGCAGCACGATTGAGACAGCCGAGCAGTACTTC; cdr3_aa: CASSTIETAEQYF
j_call: TRBJ2-7; clone_size: .; v_call: TRBV27; d_call: .; cdr3_nt: TGTGCCAGCAGTTCCCCATTGGACACCTACGAGCAGTACTTC; cdr3_aa: CASSSPLDTYEQYF
j_call: TRBJ2-1; clone_size: .; v_call: TRBV2; d_call: .; cdr3_nt: TGTGCCAGCGGGCGGGGCCCCAATGAGCAGTTCTTC; cdr3_aa: CASGRGPNEQFF
j_call: TRBJ2-7; clone_size: once; v_call: TRBV7-8; d_call: .; cdr3_nt: TGTGCCAGCAGCTTAAGGAGGTTTCCCTCTACCTACGAGCAGTACTTC; cdr3_aa: CASSLRRFPSTYEQYF
j_call: TRBJ1-2; clone_size: .; v_call: TRBV28; d_call: TRBD1; cdr3_nt: TGTGCCAGCGGGGGGACAGGGGGCGTAAACTATGGCTACACCTTC; cdr3_aa: CASGGTGGVNYGYTF
j_call: TRBJ1-1; clone_size: .; v_call: TRBV29-1; d_call: .; cdr3_nt: TGCAGCGTTGCCAAGGGGGTTAACACTGAAGCTTTCTTT; cdr3_aa: CSVAKGVNTEAFF
j_call: TRBJ2-1; clone_size: once; v_call: TRBV6-1; d_call: TRBD2; cdr3_nt: TGTGCCAGCAGTGAAAGCGGGGGGGGCAATGAGCAGTTCTTC; cdr3_aa: CASSESGGGNEQFF